What follows are 19 T cell receptor beta chains derived from one specimen sequenced in a study of cytomegalovirus exposure and HLA in healthy donors. With 60 Vbeta and 13 Jbeta primers, the PCR was carried out. The protocol was immunoSEQ multiplex PCR, while the TCRdb copy is restricted to in-frame clones and leaves out a portion. The table records roughly 120,000 clones, roughly 71% of them present only once. The specimen was PBMCs. The receptors originated from a man aged 18 to 29 in good health and CMV-seropositive.

Worth noting for this clone: The junction departs from germline at one end; a sequencing error may be responsible. This chain connects TRBV6-5 to TRBJ1-2; D gene uncertain. Looked up from germline, CDR1 is MNHEY and CDR2 is SVGAGI. The CDR3 has 9 residues. CDR3 amino acids: CASSYCLSF. In DNA, the CDR3 is TGTGCCAGCAGTTACTGTCTGAGTTTC.

The V and J genes are TRBV1 and TRBJ1-5. TRBV1 is described as a pseudogene. The CDR3 extends over 17 amino acids. CDR3: CTSSQVDRLAGNQPQHF. CDR3 DNA: TGCACCAGCAGCCAAGTTGATCGATTAGCGGGTAATCAGCCCCAGCATTTT.

This chain connects TRBV7-9 to TRBJ2-7; 10 bases align to TRBD1. V trimming: 1 base; J trimming: 7 bases; junction bases outside the gene matches: 13. CDR3 length equals 17 residues. Germline lookup yields CDR1 SEHNR and CDR2 FQNEAQ (reference sequence). In DNA form, the CDR3 reads TGTGCCAGCAGCTTAGGGGTTTTCGGGACAGGGGCAATGGAGCAGTACTTC. Protein product: CASSLGVFGTGAMEQYF.

The genes are TRBV27 and TRBJ1-5; D possibly corresponds to TRBD1 (6 bases). Trimming pared 5 bases from V and 6 bases from J, leaving 17 bases between. This CDR3 contains 15 residues. The germline V gene has CDR1 MNHEY and CDR2 SMNVEV (reference sequence). This CDR3 reads CASSATGRGFQPQHF. The CDR3, as DNA: TGTGCCAGCAGTGCCACAGGGAGGGGATTTCAGCCCCAGCATTTT.

This clone appeared a few times. The rearrangement joins TRBV7-9 to TRBJ1-5, with TRBD1 matching over 11 bases. Per the germline V gene, CDR1 is SEHNR and CDR2 is FQNEAQ (reference sequence). V shed 5 bases and J 6 bases; nucleotides not matched to a gene: 6. The CDR3 length is 15 residues. The chain's CDR3 is CASSPGTGGGQPQHF. The CDR3 nucleotides read TGTGCCAGCAGCCCTGGGACAGGGGGAGGTCAGCCCCAGCATTTT. Variable domain in full (rest from reference TRBV7-9 and TRBJ1-5): DTGVSQNPRHKITKRGQNVTFRCDPISEHNRLYWYRQTLGQGPEFLTYFQNEAQLEKSRLLSDRFSAERPKGSFSTLEIQRTEQGDSAMYLCASSPGTGGGQPQHFGDGTRLSIL.

The rearrangement uses TRBV19 and TRBJ2-7; TRBD1 matches 7 bases. V gave up 1 base and J gave up 4 bases; unmatched junction bases: 4. Per germline, CDR1 LNHDA and CDR2 SQIVND (reference sequence). The length of the CDR3 is 14 residues. CDR3 protein: CASSIAARGYEQYF. Here the CDR3 DNA reads TGTGCCAGTAGTATAGCGGCCAGGGGGTACGAGCAGTACTTC.

The gene calls are TRBV5-1 and TRBJ2-2; weak D call: TRBD1 (6 bases). V lost 5 bases and J 0 bases, leaving 17 bases between the germline ends. Germline CDR1 SGHRS, CDR2 YFSETQ. This CDR3 has 17 amino acids. The CDR3 is CASSISRGSSNTGELFF. In DNA, the CDR3 is TGCGCCAGCAGTATCAGCAGGGGTAGTTCGAACACCGGGGAGCTGTTTTTT.

This chain joins TRBV6-6 and TRBJ1-2, with D possibly being TRBD1 (6 bases). CDR1 is MNHNY, CDR2 SVGAGI, per germline (reference sequence). V was trimmed by 4 bases and J by 2 bases, leaving 11 bases between them. This CDR3 contains 14 residues. In nucleotides, the CDR3 is TGTGCCAGCAGTTCCGACAGGTACAACTATGGCTACACCTTC. It translates to CASSSDRYNYGYTF.

This clone was observed a few times. The rearrangement links TRBV27 to TRBJ1-2, with TRBD1 identical over 9 bases. CDR3 size: 17 residues. V gave up 1 base and J gave up 4 bases; unmatched junction bases: 10. The V gene's germline CDR1 is MNHEY and CDR2 SMNVEV (reference sequence). The CDR3 loop is CASSLLFDRGASYGYTF. As DNA, the CDR3 is TGTGCCAGCAGTTTATTATTCGACAGGGGGGCGTCCTATGGCTACACCTTC.

This clone has a handful of counts. V usage is TRBV7-7 and J usage is TRBJ2-3, with 7 bases matching TRBD2. CDR1 is SSHAT, CDR2 FNYEAQ, per germline (reference sequence). This CDR3 comprises 14 residues. V dropped 1 base and J dropped 4; count of bases not matched to a gene: 2. Here the CDR3 reads CASSLGGGADTQYF. The CDR3 nucleotides are TGTGCCAGCAGCTTAGGTGGGGGGGCAGATACGCAGTATTTT.

This chain joins TRBV12-5 and TRBJ2-2; 8 positions match TRBD1. The CDR3 sequence is 20 residues long. CDR1 and CDR2 (germline): LGHNT, FRNRAP. V lost 1 base, J lost 1 base, and 14 bases stayed unmatched. This chain's CDR3 is CASGLGIVSGGGLNTGELFF. CDR3 bases: TGTGCTAGTGGTTTGGGGATTGTTTCAGGGGGCGGATTGAACACCGGGGAGCTGTTTTTT.

The chain employs TRBV5-6 and TRBJ1-1; D is unresolved. Looked up from germline, CDR1 is SGHDT and CDR2 is YYEEEE. CDR3 length: 14 amino acids. With 6 bases removed from V and 5 bases from J, the gap between germline ends came to 17 bases. The CDR3 region has the DNA TGTGCCAGCACCCCCTGGTGGGGAGGGACTGAAGCTTTCTTT. Translating gives CASTPWWGGTEAFF.

V usage is TRBV10-1 and J usage is TRBJ1-1; TRBD1 matches at 7 bases. CDR1 and CDR2 from the germline V gene are WNHNN and SYGVQD (reference sequence). Trimming cost V 1 base and J 1 base; bases outside gene matches: 3. This CDR3 is 15 amino acids long. CDR3 bases: TGCGCCAGCAGTGAGTTAGGGGACAGGAACACTGAAGCTTTCTTT. Residues: CASSELGDRNTEAFF.

V usage is TRBV21-1 and J usage is TRBJ1-1; the table names TRBD1, a call not compared with the DNA. TRBV21-1 is deemed a pseudogene. The CDR3 is made up of 16 amino acids. The DNA of the CDR3 is TGTGCCAGCTGGTTAGAGCAGGGAACTGGTGACACTGAAGCTTTCTTT. It yields the protein CASWLEQGTGDTEAFF.

This clone appeared a few times. The chain uses TRBV25-1 and TRBJ1-4; D possibly corresponds to TRBD1 (5 bases). Germline CDR1 MGHDK, CDR2 SYGVNS. With 3 bases removed from V and 4 bases from J, the gap between germline ends came to 12 bases. This CDR3 is 15 amino acids long. In DNA form, the CDR3 reads TGTGCCAGCAGTGACCAGGGACTGCTTAATGAAAAACTGTTTTTT. Amino acids: CASSDQGLLNEKLFF.

This clone came up a few times. The rearrangement uses TRBV28 and TRBJ1-5; 7 bases match TRBD1. Germline lookup yields CDR1 MDHEN and CDR2 SYDVKM. This CDR3 has 15 amino acids. Trimming cost V 5 bases and J 3 bases; bases outside gene matches: 7. In DNA form, the CDR3 reads TGTGCCAGCAGTCACGGGGACAGAATCAATCAGCCCCAGCATTTT. This encodes CASSHGDRINQPQHF. Looking up the rest from reference TRBV28 and TRBJ1-5 gives the full variable domain: DVKVTQSSRYLVKRTGEKVFLECVQDMDHENMFWYRQDPGLGLRLIYFSYDVKMKEKGDIPEGYSVSREKKERFSLILESASTNQTSMYLCASSHGDRINQPQHFGDGTRLSIL.

This chain uses TRBV5-1 with TRBJ2-1, with D tentatively TRBD1 (6 bases). The germline V gene has CDR1 SGHRS and CDR2 YFSETQ. There are 15 residues in the CDR3. V lost 0 bases and J lost 1, with 8 bases in between. The chain's CDR3 is CASSLGQVSYNEQFF. Written as DNA, the CDR3 is TGCGCCAGCAGCTTGGGACAGGTATCCTACAATGAGCAGTTCTTC. Full variable domain (missing parts from reference TRBV5-1 and TRBJ2-1): KAGVTQTPRYLIKTRGQQVTLSCSPISGHRSVSWYQQTPGQGLQFLFEYFSETQRNKGNFPGRFSGRQFSNSRSEMNVSTLELGDSALYLCASSLGQVSYNEQFFGPGTRLTVL.

The chain recombines TRBV4-2 with TRBJ1-4; a weak D match, TRBD1 (5 bases). This CDR3 is built from 15 residues. V was clipped by 2 bases and J by 2 bases, with 9 bases between them. Germline V gene lookup returns CDR1 LGHNA and CDR2 YNFKEQ. The CDR3 spells CASSQREGTNEKLFF. CDR3 nucleotides: TGTGCCAGCAGCCAAAGGGAGGGGACTAATGAAAAACTGTTTTTT.

This clone was counted once. This chain connects TRBV15 to TRBJ2-3; the match to TRBD1 covers 9 bases. V trimming: 1 base; J trimming: 2 bases; junction bases outside the gene matches: 7. Per germline, CDR1 LNHNV and CDR2 YYDKDF (reference sequence). The CDR3 consists of 17 residues. The CDR3: CATSRGSGTGYTDTQYF. In nucleotides, the CDR3 is TGTGCCACCAGCAGAGGGTCCGGGACAGGGTACACAGATACGCAGTATTTT.